The 32 T cell receptor beta chains in this list originate from one sample, sequenced in a study of CD8+ T cells in alopecia areata. Extracted RNA was reverse transcribed, and the resulting cDNA served as sequencing template. Clones were read by immunoSEQ multiplex PCR, and TCRdb kept only the in-frame ones, dropping some. The table includes 120,000 or so clones, approximately 53% detected once. Sequencing was performed on CD4+ T cells sorted from blood, taken at week 0. The receptors derive from a human donor with alopecia areata.

The chain uses TRBV6-1 and TRBJ1-1; the D is unclear. The CDR3 runs 17 residues. V lost 4 bases, J lost 3 bases, and 21 bases lay in between. Germline-derived CDR1 and CDR2 are MNHNS and SASEGT. CDR3: CASSVGSLREKDTEAFF. Written as DNA, the CDR3 is TGTGCCAGCAGTGTCGGTAGTCTACGTGAAAAGGACACTGAAGCTTTCTTT.

This clone came up once. The chain combines TRBV4-3 with TRBJ1-5; D unclear. There are 15 residues in the CDR3. Germline V CDR1 and CDR2: LGHNA, YSLEER. V was cut by 0 bases and J by 1 base, with 7 bases left in between. CDR3: CASSQDRSSNQPQHF. CDR3 nucleotide sequence: TGCGCCAGCAGCCAAGATCGGTCGAGCAATCAGCCCCAGCATTTT.

This clone came up a few times. The genes are TRBV18 and TRBJ2-7, with TRBD1 matching 10 bases. Germline V lookup: CDR1 KGHSH, CDR2 LQKENI. The CDR3 spans 16 residues. V shed 3 bases, J shed 7 bases, and the junction held 12 bases outside the gene matches. The CDR3 here is CASSPGTGTGVVEQYF. CDR3 in DNA: TGTGCCAGCTCACCGGGAACCGGGACAGGGGTTGTTGAGCAGTACTTC.

CDR3 protein: CASSRRPRSGYTF. CDR3 in DNA: TGTGCCAGCAGCCGTCGGCCCAGAAGCGGCTACACCTTC. This chain links TRBV7-6 with TRBJ1-2; D unclear. The V gene lost 5 bases and the J gene lost 8 bases, with 15 bases spanning the gap. The CDR3 loop spans 13 amino acids. Per germline, CDR1 SGHVS and CDR2 FNYEAQ.

The rearrangement joins TRBV4-1 to TRBJ2-7; 7 bases agree with TRBD1. This CDR3 contains 14 residues. The germline V gene has CDR1 MGHRA and CDR2 YSYEKL. J lost 2 bases, V lost 1 base, and 2 bases had no gene match. CDR3 DNA: TGCGCCAGCAGCCAAGTCCAGGGGGCCTACGAGCAGTACTTC. It is translated as CASSQVQGAYEQYF.

CDR3 region: CASSLALARKTQYF. For the CDR3, the DNA is TGCGCCAGCAGCTTGGCACTAGCGCGGAAGACCCAGTACTTC. This chain joins TRBV5-1 and TRBJ2-5; 7 nucleotides agree with TRBD2. The CDR3 loop spans 14 amino acids. The J segment lost 6 bases and the V segment lost 0 bases, leaving 5 bases of the junction unmatched. CDR1 and CDR2 (germline): SGHRS, YFSETQ.

The chain uses TRBV25-1 and TRBJ2-7, with D possibly being TRBD1 or TRBD2 (5 bases each). The CDR3 runs 16 residues. V dropped 2 bases and J dropped 3 bases, with 17 bases sitting between them. The germline gives CDR1 MGHDK, CDR2 SYGVNS. CDR3 sequence reads: CASSERGRVYLYEQYF. CDR3 nucleotide sequence: TGTGCCAGCAGTGAACGGGGCAGGGTCTACCTCTACGAGCAGTACTTC.

This clone occurred a few times. The chain joins TRBV7-2 to TRBJ1-1; D is undetermined. The CDR3 loop spans 12 amino acids. The V gene lost 7 bases and the J gene lost 7 bases, with 13 bases spanning the gap. Germline CDR1 reads SGHTA; CDR2 reads FQGNSA. The CDR3: CASIFNRNEAFF. The CDR3 coding sequence is TGTGCCAGCATCTTTAACCGAAATGAAGCTTTCTTT.

The chain employs TRBV4-2 and TRBJ2-2; 8 nucleotides align to TRBD2. Germline-derived CDR1 and CDR2 are LGHNA and YNFKEQ. V was clipped by 4 bases and J by 0 bases; unmatched bases: 4. This CDR3 has 16 residues. CDR3 bases: TGTGCCAGCAGCCCGGGGGGACTAGCGAACACCGGGGAGCTGTTTTTT. This sequence encodes CASSPGGLANTGELFF.

The chain is built from TRBV9 and TRBJ2-3; a possible D gene is TRBD2 (6 bases). V shed 4 bases and J shed 1 base, with 19 bases lying between them. This CDR3 is built from 17 residues. Germline V lookup: CDR1 SGDLS, CDR2 YYNGEE. Here the CDR3 reads CASSPRPTSLRTDTQYF. CDR3 coding DNA: TGTGCCAGCAGCCCCCGACCGACTAGTCTGCGCACAGATACGCAGTATTTT.

The genes are TRBV5-1 and TRBJ2-5, with TRBD2 matching over 14 bases. Germline loops: CDR1 SGHRS, CDR2 YFSETQ. The length of the CDR3 is 16 residues. Losses at the gene ends were 5 bases for V and 5 bases for J; bases not matched to a gene: 8. CDR3 protein: CASSLGTSGGRETQYF. Written as DNA, the CDR3 is TGCGCCAGCAGTCTTGGGACTAGCGGGGGCCGCGAGACCCAGTACTTC.

The chain combines TRBV27 with TRBJ2-7, with 7 bases identical to TRBD1. Germline assignment: CDR1 MNHEY and CDR2 SMNVEV (reference sequence). The CDR3 loop spans 17 amino acids. After removal of 4 bases from V and 3 bases from J, the junction contained 15 bases not matched to a gene. The CDR3 region has the DNA TGTGCCAGCAGTTATTACAGGGGCGATAGAGGACACTACGAGCAGTACTTC. Amino acids: CASSYYRGDRGHYEQYF.

V usage is TRBV5-1 and J usage is TRBJ2-3; 13 bases are a match to TRBD2. Germline V CDR1 and CDR2: SGHRS, YFSETQ. Losses at the gene ends were 4 bases for V and 2 bases for J; bases not matched to a gene: 19. The CDR3 spans 21 residues. The CDR3 nucleotides are TGCGCCAGCAGCCTTGGAACTAGCGGGGGGGCTTTGACCGATTACACAGATACGCAGTATTTT. It is translated as CASSLGTSGGALTDYTDTQYF.

The rearrangement links TRBV6-6 to TRBJ2-5; 8 nucleotides line up with TRBD2. The ends lost 6 bases at V and 5 bases at J; junction bases unmatched: 8. Per the germline V gene, CDR1 is MNHNY and CDR2 is SVGAGI (reference sequence). The CDR3 has 14 residues. CDR3 in amino acids: CASSLRGGGETQYF. The CDR3 bases are TGTGCCAGCAGCCTCCGGGGCGGGGGGGAGACCCAGTACTTC.

This clone occurred a few times. The V call is TRBV28, the J call TRBJ2-5; perhaps TRBD1 as D (5 bases). Germline CDR1 reads MDHEN; CDR2 reads SYDVKM. Trimming cost V 4 bases and J 4 bases, with 19 bases left between them. The CDR3 covers 16 residues. The CDR3 sequence: CASSSPLSPRGETQYF. CDR3 nucleotides: TGTGCCAGCAGTTCCCCGCTGTCTCCTAGGGGAGAGACCCAGTACTTC.

This sequence joins TRBV5-1 and TRBJ2-1; perhaps TRBD1 as D (6 bases). Germline CDR1 reads SGHRS; CDR2 reads YFSETQ. Deletions cut 5 bases from V and 1 base from J, with 13 bases between. The CDR3 is 15 amino acids. The CDR3 reads CASSRLQGSYNEQFF. As DNA, the CDR3 is TGCGCCAGCAGTCGCCTACAGGGTTCCTACAATGAGCAGTTCTTC.

This clone turned up a few times. The chain carries TRBV7-2 and TRBJ2-5; D gene uncertain. CDR1 and CDR2 from the germline V gene are SGHTA and FQGNSA. Trimming left V 0 bases short and J 5 bases short, with 4 bases between. This CDR3 contains 12 residues. The CDR3 nucleotides are TGTGCCAGCAGCTTAGCCTGGGAGACCCAGTACTTC. Amino acid sequence: CASSLAWETQYF.

The chain couples TRBV2 to TRBJ2-2; D may match TRBD1 or TRBD2 (7 bases each). The CDR3 has 14 residues. In germline, CDR1 is SNHLY, CDR2 FYNNEI. V lost 6 bases and J 4 bases, leaving 12 bases between the germline ends. CDR3 protein: CASRRGTATGELFF. The CDR3 DNA sequence: TGTGCCAGCAGGCGGGGGACAGCCACCGGGGAGCTGTTTTTT.

CDR3 coding DNA: TGTGCCAGTACGACCACGCGACAGGGTTTCGGCGAAAAACTGTTTTTT. Translating it yields CASTTTRQGFGEKLFF. The genes are TRBV19 and TRBJ1-4; 7 nucleotides match TRBD1. CDR3 length: 16 amino acids. V lost 7 bases, J lost 8 bases, and 16 bases stayed unmatched. The germline V gene encodes CDR1 LNHDA and CDR2 SQIVND (reference sequence).

CDR3 DNA: TGTGCCAGCAGCTTATTTAACGGCGTAGCGGGGTATCGGAATGAGCAGTTCTTC. This codes for CASSLFNGVAGYRNEQFF. The genes are TRBV7-6 and TRBJ2-1, with TRBD2 identical over 8 bases. This CDR3 comprises 18 residues. V was clipped by 2 bases and J by 7 bases; unmatched bases: 16. Germline V gene data show CDR1 as SGHVS and CDR2 as FNYEAQ. Complete variable domain (other parts from reference TRBV7-6 and TRBJ2-1): GAGVSQSPRYKVTKRGQDVALRCDPISGHVSLYWYRQALGQGPEFLTYFNYEAQQDKSGLPNDRFSAERPEGSISTLTIQRTEQRDSAMYRCASSLFNGVAGYRNEQFFGPGTRLTVL.

This sequence joins TRBV5-4 and TRBJ2-3, with D perhaps TRBD2 (7 bases). CDR3 length: 16 residues. V was cut by 4 bases and J by 6 bases, with 21 bases left in between. Germline values: CDR1 SGHNT, CDR2 YYREEE (reference sequence). The CDR3 sequence is CASSKRAGATTDTQYF. In DNA form, the CDR3 reads TGTGCCAGCAGCAAGAGGGCGGGGGCTACAACGGATACGCAGTATTTT.

This clone appeared a few times. The J gene is TRBJ1-2, the V gene TRBV2; no clear D. Looked up from germline, CDR1 is SNHLY and CDR2 is FYNNEI. This CDR3 has 16 amino acids. Between the trimmed V and J ends, which lost 2 bases and 1 base, there was a span of 14 bases. The chain's CDR3 is CASSEMSAGLNYGYTF. The CDR3 DNA is TGTGCCAGCAGTGAAATGTCGGCAGGCCTTAACTATGGCTACACCTTC.

This chain uses TRBV19 with TRBJ2-2, with D possibly TRBD1 on 5 matching bases. In germline, CDR1 is LNHDA, CDR2 SQIVND (reference sequence). The CDR3 length is 18 residues. V gave up 1 base and J gave up 2 bases, with 17 bases separating them. The CDR3 coding sequence is TGTGCCAGTAGTATAGTCGGCAGGGAAAGGGGCAACACCGGGGAGCTGTTTTTT. Translated: CASSIVGRERGNTGELFF.

V usage is TRBV5-1 and J usage is TRBJ1-1, with a weak D call TRBD1 (5 bases). V lost 5 bases and J 6 bases, leaving 20 bases between the germline ends. CDR1 is SGHRS, CDR2 YFSETQ, per germline. The CDR3 has 15 residues. The CDR3 spells CASRSPGRSVAEAFF. Here the CDR3 DNA reads TGCGCCAGCAGGTCGCCGGGACGGTCTGTCGCTGAAGCTTTCTTT.

A few counts support this clone. The CDR3 here is CASSKEGHNTGELFF. For the CDR3, the DNA is TGCGCCAGCAGTAAGGAGGGCCACAACACCGGGGAGCTGTTTTTT. The V call is TRBV4-1, the J call TRBJ2-2, with D possibly TRBD2 on 6 matching bases. The CDR3 is 15 amino acids. Deletions cut 6 bases from V and 2 bases from J, with 13 bases between. Germline V gives CDR1 MGHRA, CDR2 YSYEKL.

In its sample, this clone is medium-sized. This chain uses TRBV7-2 with TRBJ1-2; D gene uncertain. The V end lost 0 bases, the J end lost 0 bases, and 8 bases lay between the germline ends. Looked up from germline, CDR1 is SGHTA and CDR2 is FQGNSA. This CDR3 is 15 amino acids long. The CDR3 reads CASSLAPQPNYGYTF. In nucleotides, the CDR3 is TGTGCCAGCAGCTTAGCCCCACAACCTAACTATGGCTACACCTTC.

This chain links TRBV9 with TRBJ2-3, with a possible D match to TRBD2 (5 bases). The CDR3 covers 14 residues. The V gene lost 3 bases and the J gene lost 5 bases, with 13 bases spanning the gap. Germline V gives CDR1 SGDLS, CDR2 YYNGEE. CDR3 bases: TGTGCCAGCAGCGAAGAAGGTGCGGGAGATACGCAGTATTTT. The encoded protein is CASSEEGAGDTQYF.

The V and J genes are TRBV7-3 and TRBJ2-5; no firm D call. The CDR3 covers 13 residues. Looked up from germline, CDR1 is SGHTA and CDR2 is FQGTGA. V dropped 2 bases and J dropped 0 bases, with 4 bases sitting between them. CDR3 DNA: TGTGCCAGCAGCTTACCGGACCAAGAGACCCAGTACTTC. Translated: CASSLPDQETQYF.

This clone was detected only a few times. The chain has TRBV2 and TRBJ1-1, with TRBD1 matching 12 bases. The trim removed 6 bases at V and 5 bases at J, leaving 7 bases unmatched. CDR1 and CDR2 (germline): SNHLY, FYNNEI. The CDR3 loop spans 15 amino acids. Here the CDR3 reads CASRQPGQGATEAFF. The CDR3 DNA sequence: TGTGCCAGCAGACAACCGGGACAGGGGGCTACTGAAGCTTTCTTT.

This chain uses TRBV23-1 with TRBJ2-2, with D unclear. TRBV23-1 is known as an ORF, though its function is uncertain. The ends were cut back, 4 bases at V and 3 bases at J, with 12 bases in the middle. The CDR3 length is 15 residues. The CDR3 coding sequence is TGCGCCAGCAGTCGCTCCGATTACCACACCGGGGAGCTGTTTTTT. It translates to CASSRSDYHTGELFF.

The chain carries TRBV7-9 and TRBJ1-1, with TRBD1 matching 8 bases. Germline trimming cut 5 bases from V and 7 bases from J; bases unmatched to any gene: 9. CDR1 and CDR2 from the germline V gene are SEHNR and FQNEAQ (reference sequence). The CDR3 covers 14 residues. DNA for the CDR3: TGTGCCAGCAGCAGAGGACAGGGCGCCGATGAAGCTTTCTTT. Translation gives CASSRGQGADEAFF.

As concerns this clone: No conserved phenylalanine or tryptophan is present at the end of the CDR3, so a read error is the likely explanation. The J gene is TRBJ2-7, the V gene TRBV28; D is unresolved. The CDR3 consists of 14 residues. V was cut by 6 bases and J by 3 bases, with 15 bases left in between. CDR1 and CDR2 (germline): MDHEN, SYDVKM. The CDR3 sequence: CASRLEEVDYEQYL. The CDR3 DNA is TGTGCCAGCAGGTTGGAAGAAGTGGACTACGAGCAGTACCTC.